This is a list of T cell receptor beta chains from one sample in a study of T-cell reconstitution after alpha-beta-depleted transplantation in children. TCRdb passed the PCR reads through MiXCR, listing each CDR3 protein once. The table lists about 440,000 distinct CDR3 sequences, 43% of them singletons. The source material was PBMCs, sampled before TCRalphabeta/CD19-depleted stem cell transplant. The receptors derive from a girl aged 2 to 10 with aplastic anemia, due to receive a stem cell transplant. Each CDR3 is given with its conserved first and last residue.

V,CDR3
TRBV28,CASSLKWGTGFYEQYF
TRBV5-1,CASSPGTSGRWTYEQYF
TRBV12-3/TRBV12-4,CASRTTGVGEAFF
TRBV7-2,CASSWAGGGFYNSPLHF
TRBV9,CASSDRVDGYTF
TRBV4-2,CASSQGTGGGNEQFF
TRBV12-3/TRBV12-4,CASSSWTGRTIGNTIYF
TRBV29-1,CSVGRAGRDSYEQYF
TRBV15,CATSTLGREQYF
TRBV12-3/TRBV12-4,CASSLGNPDTQYF
TRBV25-1,CASSEFGFEGPGANVLTF
TRBV5-4,CASSLGVSGQRSGELFF
TRBV20-1,CSARDRTSGDPYNEQFF
TRBV12-3/TRBV12-4,CASSIPGQFAFF
TRBV18,CASSPRTKFDEQFF
TRBV29-1,CSATGTAEWEQYF
TRBV7-2,CASSLVLADISYEQYF
TRBV10-3,CAISEPLVRSARSTDTQYF
TRBV20-1,CSAGKRTGGGETQYF
TRBV7-8,CASSAFTGGSPLGYF
TRBV28,CASSSHIGTSGARANTQYF
TRBV15,CATADPHRGRREKLFF
TRBV12-3/TRBV12-4,CASSFGGPYEQYF
TRBV5-1,CASRAPGTNTGELFF
TRBV2,CASSENTFYGYTF
TRBV10-3,CAIRSGTDNSPLHF
TRBV6-5,CASSSGLAGGRYGYEQYF
TRBV5-1,CASSVRALGGSSSYNEQFF
TRBV6-1,CASSERAGQLYNEQFF
TRBV7-9,CASSPQREPRDNEQFF
TRBV5-1,CASSPYRDRGPLGSYNEQFF
TRBV6-5,CASSYSGGAAEAFF
TRBV10-2,CASSVDSTNYGYTF
TRBV6-2/TRBV6-3,CASSRRARPYEQYF
TRBV28,CASSLFRERETQYF
TRBV7-2,CASSLRAGRSGNTIYF
TRBV20-1,CSAREPTGIAAFF
TRBV6-1,CPSLPGTDTGELFF
TRBV30,CAWYRGDTDTQYF